This TCR beta chain was identified during a study of blood T cell repertoires in COVID-19. Study background: Whether acute or convalescent, the COVID-19 samples came from the United States, Italy and Spain. From T cells, B-cell-depleted T cells, or PBMCs came the material, which was cDNA or gDNA.

Germline lookup yields CDR1 LGHDT and CDR2 YNNKEL (reference sequence). This CDR3 is built from 17 residues. V was trimmed by 1 base and J by 4 bases, leaving 19 bases between them. Method: immunoSEQ multiplex PCR; TCRdb's copy keeps in-frame clones and lacks some. The data show a few hundred thousand clones, around 87% seen once. The gene calls are TRBV3-1 (or the pseudogene TRBV3-2) and TRBJ1-1; D may be TRBD1 (6 bases). This receptor was taken from a man between 50 and 59 years old with active or convalescent COVID-19. Sequences were obtained from peripheral blood. The CDR3, as DNA: TGTGCCAGCAGCCAAGGGGGGGGCAGGGGCGGTGGCACTGAAGCTTTCTTT. Its protein is CASSQGGGRGGGTEAFF.